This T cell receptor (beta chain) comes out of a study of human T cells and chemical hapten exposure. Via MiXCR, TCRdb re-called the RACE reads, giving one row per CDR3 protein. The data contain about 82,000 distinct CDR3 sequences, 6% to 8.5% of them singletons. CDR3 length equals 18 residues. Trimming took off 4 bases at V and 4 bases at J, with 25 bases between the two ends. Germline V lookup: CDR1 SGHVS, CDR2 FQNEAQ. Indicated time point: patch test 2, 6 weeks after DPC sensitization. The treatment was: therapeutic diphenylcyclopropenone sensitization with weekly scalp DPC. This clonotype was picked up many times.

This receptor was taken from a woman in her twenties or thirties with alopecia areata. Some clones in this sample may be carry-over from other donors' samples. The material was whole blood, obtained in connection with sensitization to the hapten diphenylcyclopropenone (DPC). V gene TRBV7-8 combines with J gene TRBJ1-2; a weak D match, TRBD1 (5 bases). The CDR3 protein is CASSSRPSGRGGSYGYTF. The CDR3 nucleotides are TGTGCCAGCAGCTCCCGGCCGTCAGGGAGGGGAGGTTCCTATGGCTACACCTTC. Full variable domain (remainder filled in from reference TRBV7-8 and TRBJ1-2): GAGVSQSPRYKVAKRGQDVALRCDPISGHVSLFWYQQALGQGPEFLTYFQNEAQLDKSGLPSDRFFAERPEGSVSTLKIQRTQQEDSAVYLCASSSRPSGRGGSYGYTFGSGTRLTVV.